The clone carrying this T cell receptor (beta chain) was seen only a few times. No antigen is known for it. Specified treatment: roughly ten-day PBMC culture with coronavirus spike peptide pools or control peptides (ViraFEST assay). The data are from a study of vaccination and CD4 T cells after COVID-19. On the study more broadly: SARS-CoV-2, HCoV-NL63, HCoV-OC43 and HCoV-229E supplied the overlapping spike peptides used to stimulate cells. Overall study findings and caveats: Among convalescent patients, a median roughly 88% of reactive clones emerged only after vaccination. Going from approximately 21 to 40, median SARS-CoV-2-reactive clonotypes did not rise significantly.

Sequence data for DNA of cultured CD4+ T cells were generated by the Oncomine TCR Beta short-read assay. TCRdb reprocessed the PCR reads with MiXCR, giving one entry per CDR3 protein. The table includes about 14,000 distinct CDR3 sequences, around 55% detected once. The CDR3 contains 12 residues. The ends were cut back, 6 bases at V and 10 bases at J, with 15 bases in the middle. Germline loops: CDR1 MNHNS, CDR2 SASEGT. The chain is built from TRBV6-1 and TRBJ1-1; tentative D call: TRBD1 (6 bases). The receptor was isolated from a human donor who had recovered from COVID-19. Sequences were obtained from CD4+ T cells from blood, cultured in vitro. The CDR3 nucleotides are TGTGCCAGCAGACGACAGGAGACGGGAGCTTTCTTT. It specifies CASRRQETGAFF.